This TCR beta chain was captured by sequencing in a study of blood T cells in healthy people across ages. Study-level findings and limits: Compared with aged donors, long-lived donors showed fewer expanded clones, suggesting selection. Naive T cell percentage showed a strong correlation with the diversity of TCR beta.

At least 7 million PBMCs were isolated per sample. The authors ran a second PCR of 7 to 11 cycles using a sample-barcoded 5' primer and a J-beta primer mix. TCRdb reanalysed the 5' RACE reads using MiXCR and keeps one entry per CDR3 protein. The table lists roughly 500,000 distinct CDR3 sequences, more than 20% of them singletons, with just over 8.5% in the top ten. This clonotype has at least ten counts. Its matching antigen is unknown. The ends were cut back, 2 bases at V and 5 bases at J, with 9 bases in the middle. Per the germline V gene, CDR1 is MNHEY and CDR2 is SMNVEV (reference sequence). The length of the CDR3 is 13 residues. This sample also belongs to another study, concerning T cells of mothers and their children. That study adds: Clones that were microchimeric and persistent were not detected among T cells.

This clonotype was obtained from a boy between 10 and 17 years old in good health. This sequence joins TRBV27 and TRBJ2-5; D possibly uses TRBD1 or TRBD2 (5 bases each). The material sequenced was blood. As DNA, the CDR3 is TGTGCCAGCAGTTTACGGGGACCCGAGACCCAGTACTTC. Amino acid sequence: CASSLRGPETQYF.